The 12 T cell receptor beta chains presented below share a single source sample, sequenced in a study of T cells in Graves' hyperthyroidism and ophthalmopathy. The investigators amplified TCR beta CDR3 regions from RNA transcripts. First-round RT-PCR of the TCR CDR3 relied on the HTBI primer set. MiXCR was run by TCRdb on the multiplex PCR reads, yielding one entry per CDR3 protein. This table holds approximately 420,000 distinct CDR3 sequences, roughly 13% found once. Sequencing input: blood. The source of these receptors is a woman aged 18-29 years with Graves' hyperthyroidism.

This clonotype was seen repeatedly, ten times or more. The chain links TRBV18 to TRBJ2-5; D gene ambiguous. The CDR3 is made up of 14 amino acids. With 0 bases removed from V and 2 bases from J, the gap between germline ends came to 7 bases. The germline V gene has CDR1 KGHSH and CDR2 LQKENI. CDR3 nucleotides: TGTGCCAGCTCACCACCGATGGGACAAGAGACCCAGTACTTC. Protein product: CASSPPMGQETQYF.

About this clonotype itself: A much larger clone differs from this one at a single base, so this may be a read error. The chain joins TRBV28 to TRBJ2-7; D assignment may be TRBD1 or TRBD2 (6 bases each). The V gene's germline CDR1 is MDHEN and CDR2 SYDVKM. The length of the CDR3 is 13 residues. As DNA, the CDR3 is TGTTCCAGCAGCCTACCCATCGGGGGCCTGCAGTACTTC. Its translation is CSSSLPIGGLQYF.

This clonotype was observed many times. The chain couples TRBV10-2 to TRBJ1-1, with TRBD1 as a possible D gene (5 bases). V shed 5 bases and J shed 4 bases, with 8 bases lying between them. The CDR3 is made up of 12 amino acids. In germline, CDR1 is WSHSY, CDR2 SAAADI. In DNA form, the CDR3 reads TGCGCCAGCAGTCCAGGGTTCACTGAAGCTTTCTTT. The encoded protein is CASSPGFTEAFF.

This clonotype came up many times. This sequence joins TRBV30 and TRBJ2-7; D not resolved. V was clipped by 3 bases and J by 3 bases, with 9 bases between them. Germline V gene lookup returns CDR1 GTSNPN and CDR2 SVGIG (reference sequence). The CDR3 totals 12 residues. The DNA of the CDR3 is TGTGCCTGGAGAGAGTTAGGCTACGAGCAGTACTTC. It encodes CAWRELGYEQYF.

On this clonotype itself: A much larger clone differs from this one at a single base, so this may be a read error. The chain joins TRBV3-1 to TRBJ2-7, with 7 bases lining up with TRBD2. The DNA end is more similar to TRBJ2-1, so the J call may be wrong. Germline CDR1 LGHDT, CDR2 YNNKEL (reference sequence). The CDR3 spans 15 residues. Here the CDR3 reads CASSQDPRGTYEQFF. The CDR3 DNA sequence: TGTGCCAGCAGCCAAGATCCGCGGGGGACCTACGAGCAGTTCTTC.

The CDR3 spells CAWTAGGYGYTF. In nucleotides, the CDR3 is TGTGCCTGGACCGCGGGGGGGTATGGCTACACCTTC. The chain carries TRBV30 and TRBJ1-2; D perhaps matches TRBD1 (5 bases). Germline lookup yields CDR1 GTSNPN and CDR2 SVGIG (reference sequence). This CDR3 is built from 12 residues. The V end lost 4 bases, the J end lost 5 bases, and 11 bases lay between the germline ends.

In its sample, this clonotype was seen many times. The V call is TRBV12-3 or TRBV12-4, the J call TRBJ2-1; D might be TRBD1 (6 bases). The length of the CDR3 is 14 residues. Trimming took off 5 bases at V and 1 base at J, with 9 bases between the two ends. This CDR3 is CASSQGGSYNEQFF. DNA of the CDR3: TGTGCCAGCAGTCAAGGGGGTTCCTACAATGAGCAGTTCTTC.

The table lists this clonotype with many counts. V gene TRBV18 combines with J gene TRBJ1-1, with unresolved D. This CDR3 contains 13 residues. Between the trimmed V and J ends, which lost 2 bases and 8 bases, there was a span of 12 bases. CDR1 is KGHSH and CDR2 is LQKENI in the germline V gene. In DNA form, the CDR3 reads TGTGCCAGCTCACCAAACAGTCGGTTCGAAGCTTTCTTT. Encoded protein: CASSPNSRFEAFF.

This clonotype was recorded at least ten times. The chain joins TRBV18 to TRBJ1-5; tentative D call: TRBD1 (6 bases). The CDR3 is 14 residues long. V was clipped by 5 bases and J by 3 bases, with 11 bases between them. Per germline, CDR1 KGHSH and CDR2 LQKENI. The CDR3 DNA reads TGTGCCAGCTCATCACAGGGTTACAATCAGCCCCAGCATTTT. Translated: CASSSQGYNQPQHF.

This clonotype was recorded at least ten times. V is TRBV27 and J is TRBJ2-3, with TRBD2 matching 12 bases. Unmatched junction bases numbered 17, after V lost 5 bases and J lost 8 bases. Germline CDR1 and CDR2: MNHEY and SMNVEV (reference sequence). This CDR3 is built from 18 residues. CDR3 protein: CASSRIQLTSGSFVTQYF. The DNA for the CDR3 is TGTGCCAGCAGTCGAATCCAACTGACTAGCGGGAGTTTTGTTACGCAGTATTTT.

Worth noting for this clonotype: Just one base apart from a much larger clone, this may be a read error. This chain connects TRBV28 to TRBJ1-2, with 9 bases lining up with TRBD1. The V gene end was trimmed by 6 bases and the J gene end by 10 bases; junction bases not matched to a gene: 9. Germline values: CDR1 MDHEN, CDR2 SYDVKM. CDR3 size: 13 residues. The CDR3 sequence is CASSSGTGTVYTF. In nucleotides, the CDR3 is TGTGCCAGCAGCTCCGGGACAGGGACTGTCTACACCTTC.

The sample holds one count of this clonotype. A read error is possible here, since a much larger clone lies one base away. This rearrangement joins TRBV7-8 to TRBJ2-1, with D perhaps TRBD2 (6 bases). The CDR3 totals 15 residues. CDR1 and CDR2 from the germline V gene are SGHVS and FQNEAQ. Trimming took off 2 bases at V and 4 bases at J, with 12 bases between the two ends. The CDR3 DNA reads TGTGCCAGCAGCTTAACTAGCTGGATGTACAATGAGCAGTTCTTC. Its protein is CASSLTSWMYNEQFF.